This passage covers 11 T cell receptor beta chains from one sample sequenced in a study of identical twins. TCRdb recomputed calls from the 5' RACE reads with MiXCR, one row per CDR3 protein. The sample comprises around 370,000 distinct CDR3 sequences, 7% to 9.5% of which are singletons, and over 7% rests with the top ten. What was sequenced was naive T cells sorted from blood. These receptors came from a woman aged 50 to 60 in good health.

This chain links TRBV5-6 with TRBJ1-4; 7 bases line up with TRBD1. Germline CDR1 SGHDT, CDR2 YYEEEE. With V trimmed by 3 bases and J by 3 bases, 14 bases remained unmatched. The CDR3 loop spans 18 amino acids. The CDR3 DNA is TGTGCCAGCAGCTCAAACCCCCACAGGGGTAGGGCTAATGAAAAACTGTTTTTT. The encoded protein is CASSSNPHRGRANEKLFF. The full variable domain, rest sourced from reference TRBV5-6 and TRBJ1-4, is DAGVTQSPTHLIKTRGQQVTLRCSPKSGHDTVSWYQQALGQGPQFIFQYYEEEERQRGNFPDRFSGHQFPNYSSELNVNALLLGDSALYLCASSSNPHRGRANEKLFFGSGTQLSVL.

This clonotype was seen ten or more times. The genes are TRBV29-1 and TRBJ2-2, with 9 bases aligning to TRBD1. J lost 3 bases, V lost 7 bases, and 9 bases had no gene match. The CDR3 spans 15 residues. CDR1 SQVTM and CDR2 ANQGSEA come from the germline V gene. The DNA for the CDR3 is TGCAGCGCCGGAGGGGGACAGGGCGACACCGGGGAGCTGTTTTTT. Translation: CSAGGGQGDTGELFF.

Here the CDR3 DNA reads TGTGCCAGCAGCTTAGTCGGCGGGAGGGCGAATGAGCAGTTCTTC. Amino acids: CASSLVGGRANEQFF. This rearrangement joins TRBV7-6 to TRBJ2-1, with 9 positions matching TRBD2. The V gene's germline CDR1 is SGHVS and CDR2 FNYEAQ. CDR3 size: 15 residues. V dropped 1 base and J dropped 7; count of bases not matched to a gene: 5.

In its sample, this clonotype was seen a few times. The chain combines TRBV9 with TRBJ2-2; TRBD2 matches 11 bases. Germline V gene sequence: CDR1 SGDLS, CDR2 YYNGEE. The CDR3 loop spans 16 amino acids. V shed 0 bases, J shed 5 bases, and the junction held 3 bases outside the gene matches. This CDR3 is CASSVASGRRTGELFF. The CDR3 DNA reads TGTGCCAGCAGCGTAGCTAGCGGGAGGCGAACCGGGGAGCTGTTTTTT.

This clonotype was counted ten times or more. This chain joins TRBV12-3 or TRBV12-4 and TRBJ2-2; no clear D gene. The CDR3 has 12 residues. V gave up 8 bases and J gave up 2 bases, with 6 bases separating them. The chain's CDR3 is CASSHNTGELFF. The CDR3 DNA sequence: TGTGCCAGCTCTCATAACACCGGGGAGCTGTTTTTT.

The CDR3 DNA reads as TGTGCCATCAGTGAGTCGATATTCCAGTCCCAAGAGACCCAGTACTTC. As protein: CAISESIFQSQETQYF. The V and J genes are TRBV10-3 and TRBJ2-5; no clear D gene. The germline V gene encodes CDR1 ENHRY and CDR2 SYGVKD. V was clipped by 0 bases and J by 1 base, with 12 bases between them. The CDR3 covers 16 residues.

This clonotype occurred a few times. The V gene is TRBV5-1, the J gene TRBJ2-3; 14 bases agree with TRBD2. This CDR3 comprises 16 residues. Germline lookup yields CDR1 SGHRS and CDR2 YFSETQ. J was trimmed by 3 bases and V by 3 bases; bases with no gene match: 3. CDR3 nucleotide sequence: TGCGCCAGCAGCTGGGGACTAGCGGGAGTAACAGATACGCAGTATTTT. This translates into CASSWGLAGVTDTQYF.

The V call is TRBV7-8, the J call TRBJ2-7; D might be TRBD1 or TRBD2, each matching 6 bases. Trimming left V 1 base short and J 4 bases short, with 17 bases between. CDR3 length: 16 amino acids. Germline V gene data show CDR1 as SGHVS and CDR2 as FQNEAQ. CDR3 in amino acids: CASSLGAPQGTYEQYV. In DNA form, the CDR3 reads TGTGCCAGCAGCTTAGGGGCCCCCCAGGGGACTTACGAGCAGTACGTC.

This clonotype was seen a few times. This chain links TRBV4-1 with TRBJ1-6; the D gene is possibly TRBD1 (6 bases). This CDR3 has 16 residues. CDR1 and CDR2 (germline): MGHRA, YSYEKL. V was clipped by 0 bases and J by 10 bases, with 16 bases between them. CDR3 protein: CASSQDYTGMGSPLHF. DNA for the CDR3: TGCGCCAGCAGCCAAGACTATACAGGGATGGGATCACCCCTCCACTTT.

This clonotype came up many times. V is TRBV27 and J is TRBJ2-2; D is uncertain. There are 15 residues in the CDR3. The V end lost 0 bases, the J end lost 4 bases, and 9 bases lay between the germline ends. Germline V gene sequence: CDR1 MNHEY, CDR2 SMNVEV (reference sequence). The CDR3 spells CASSLSAALTGELFF. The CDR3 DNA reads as TGTGCCAGCAGTTTATCGGCAGCCCTCACCGGGGAGCTGTTTTTT.

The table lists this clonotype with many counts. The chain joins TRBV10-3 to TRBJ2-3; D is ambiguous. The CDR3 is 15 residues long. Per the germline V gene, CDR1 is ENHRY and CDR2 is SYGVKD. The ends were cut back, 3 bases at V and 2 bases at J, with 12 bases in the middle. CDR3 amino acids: CAISDPYEATDTQYF. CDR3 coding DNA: TGTGCCATCAGTGACCCTTATGAGGCCACAGATACGCAGTATTTT.